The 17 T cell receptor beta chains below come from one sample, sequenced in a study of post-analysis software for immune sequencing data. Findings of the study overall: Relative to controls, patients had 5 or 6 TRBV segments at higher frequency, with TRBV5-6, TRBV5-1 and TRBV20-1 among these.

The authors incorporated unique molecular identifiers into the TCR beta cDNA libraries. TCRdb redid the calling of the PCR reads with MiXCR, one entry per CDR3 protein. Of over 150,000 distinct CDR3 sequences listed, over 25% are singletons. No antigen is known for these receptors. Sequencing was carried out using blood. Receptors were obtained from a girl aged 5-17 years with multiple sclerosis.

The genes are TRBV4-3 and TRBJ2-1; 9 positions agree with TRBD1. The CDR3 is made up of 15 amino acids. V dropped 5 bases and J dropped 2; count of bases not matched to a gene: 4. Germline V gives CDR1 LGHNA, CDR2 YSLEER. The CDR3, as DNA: TGCGCCAGCAGCGGTGGGACAGGGACCTACAATGAGCAGTTCTTC. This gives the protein CASSGGTGTYNEQFF.

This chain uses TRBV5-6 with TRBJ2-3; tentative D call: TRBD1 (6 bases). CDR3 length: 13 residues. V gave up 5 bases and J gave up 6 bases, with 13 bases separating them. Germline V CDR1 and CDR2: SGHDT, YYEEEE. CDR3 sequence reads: CASRAGVTDTQYF. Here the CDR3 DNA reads TGTGCCAGCAGGGCAGGGGTGACTGATACGCAGTATTTT.

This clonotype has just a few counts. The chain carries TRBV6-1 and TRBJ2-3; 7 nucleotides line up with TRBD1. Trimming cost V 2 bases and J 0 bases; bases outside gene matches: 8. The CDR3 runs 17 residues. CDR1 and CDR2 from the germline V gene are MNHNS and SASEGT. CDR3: CASSELLGTASTDTQYF. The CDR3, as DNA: TGTGCCAGCAGTGAACTGTTAGGGACAGCGAGCACAGATACGCAGTATTTT.

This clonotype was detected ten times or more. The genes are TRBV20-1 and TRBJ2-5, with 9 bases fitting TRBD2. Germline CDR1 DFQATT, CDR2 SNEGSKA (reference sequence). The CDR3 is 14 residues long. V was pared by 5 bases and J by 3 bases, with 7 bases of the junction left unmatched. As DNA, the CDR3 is TGCAGTGCTCTACTAGCGGGTAACAAAGAGACCCAGTACTTC. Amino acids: CSALLAGNKETQYF.

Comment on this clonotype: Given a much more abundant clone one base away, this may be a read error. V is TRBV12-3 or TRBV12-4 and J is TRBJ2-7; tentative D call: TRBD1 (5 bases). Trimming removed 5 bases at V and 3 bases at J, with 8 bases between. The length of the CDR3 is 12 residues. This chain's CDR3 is CASSADNYEQYF. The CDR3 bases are TGTGCCAGCAGTGCGGACAACTACGAGCAGTACTTC.

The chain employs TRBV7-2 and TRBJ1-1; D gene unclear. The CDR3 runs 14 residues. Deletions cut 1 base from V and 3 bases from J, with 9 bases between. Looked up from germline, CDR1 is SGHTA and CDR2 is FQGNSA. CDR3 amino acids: CASSLESRYTEAFF. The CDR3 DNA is TGTGCCAGCAGCTTAGAGTCCCGTTACACTGAAGCTTTCTTT. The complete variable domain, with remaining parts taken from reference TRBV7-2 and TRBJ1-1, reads GAGVSQSPSNKVTEKGKDVELRCDPISGHTALYWYRQSLGQGLEFLIYFQGNSAPDKSGLPSDRFSAERTGGSVSTLTIQRTQQEDSAVYLCASSLESRYTEAFFGQGTRLTVV.

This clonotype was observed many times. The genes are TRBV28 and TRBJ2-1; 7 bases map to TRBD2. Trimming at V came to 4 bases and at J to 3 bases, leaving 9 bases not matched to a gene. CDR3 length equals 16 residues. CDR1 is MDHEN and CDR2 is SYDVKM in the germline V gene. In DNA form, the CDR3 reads TGTGCCAGCAGTTCGAGGACTAGTGCGATCTACAATGAGCAGTTCTTC. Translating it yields CASSSRTSAIYNEQFF.

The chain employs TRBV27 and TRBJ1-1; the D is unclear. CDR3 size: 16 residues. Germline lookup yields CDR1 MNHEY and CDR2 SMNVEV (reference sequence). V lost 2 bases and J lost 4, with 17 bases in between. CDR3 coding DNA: TGTGCCAGCAGTTTAATGGTACGGCCTAGGGTCACTGAAGCTTTCTTT. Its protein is CASSLMVRPRVTEAFF.

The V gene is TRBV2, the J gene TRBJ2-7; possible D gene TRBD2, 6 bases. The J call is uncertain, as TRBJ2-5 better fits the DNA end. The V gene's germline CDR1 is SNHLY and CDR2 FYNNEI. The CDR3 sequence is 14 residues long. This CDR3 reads CASTPMGGGETQYF. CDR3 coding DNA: TGTGCCAGCACCCCCATGGGAGGAGGAGAGACCCAGTACTTC.

CDR3 in DNA: TGTGCCAGCAGCTTGGGGGGGACATCCTCTTCTTACGAGCAGTACTTC. Protein product: CASSLGGTSSSYEQYF. This chain joins TRBV7-9 and TRBJ2-7, with D perhaps matching TRBD2 (7 bases). The CDR3 covers 16 residues. V lost 3 bases, J lost 4 bases, and 19 bases lay in between. CDR1 is SEHNR, CDR2 FQNEAQ, per germline (reference sequence).

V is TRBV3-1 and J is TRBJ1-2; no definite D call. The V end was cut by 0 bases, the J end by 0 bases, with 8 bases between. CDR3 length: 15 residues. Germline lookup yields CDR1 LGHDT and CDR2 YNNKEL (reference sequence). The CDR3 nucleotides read TGTGCCAGCAGCCAAGAAGCGCTAGCTAACTATGGCTACACCTTC. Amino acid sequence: CASSQEALANYGYTF.

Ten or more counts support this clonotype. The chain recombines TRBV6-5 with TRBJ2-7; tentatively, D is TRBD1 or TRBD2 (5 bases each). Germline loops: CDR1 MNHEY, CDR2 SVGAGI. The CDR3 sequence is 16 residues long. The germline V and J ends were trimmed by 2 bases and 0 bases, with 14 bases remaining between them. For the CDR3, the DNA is TGTGCCAGCAGTTACGATGGGGCCGGGGCCTCCTACGAGCAGTACTTC. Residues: CASSYDGAGASYEQYF.

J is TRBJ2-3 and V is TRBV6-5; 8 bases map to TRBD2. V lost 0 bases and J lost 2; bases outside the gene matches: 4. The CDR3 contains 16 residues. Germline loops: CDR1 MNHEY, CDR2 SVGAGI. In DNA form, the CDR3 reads TGTGCCAGCAGTTACTCAGCGGGGGCGTACACAGATACGCAGTATTTT. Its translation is CASSYSAGAYTDTQYF.

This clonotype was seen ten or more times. The chain's CDR3 is CSVGRTTGEETQYF. The CDR3 DNA sequence: TGCAGCGTCGGGAGGACTACGGGGGAAGAGACCCAGTACTTC. This sequence joins TRBV29-1 and TRBJ2-5; 7 bases fit TRBD2. CDR1 SQVTM and CDR2 ANQGSEA come from the germline V gene. The CDR3 runs to 14 residues. The V segment lost 6 bases and the J segment 3 bases; nucleotides outside the gene matches: 10.

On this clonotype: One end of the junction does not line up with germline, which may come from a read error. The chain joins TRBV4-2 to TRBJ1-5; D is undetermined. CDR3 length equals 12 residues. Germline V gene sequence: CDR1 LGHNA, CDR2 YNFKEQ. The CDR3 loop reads CAGSHSNQPQHF. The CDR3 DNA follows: TGTGCCGGCAGCCACAGCAATCAGCCCCAGCATTTT.

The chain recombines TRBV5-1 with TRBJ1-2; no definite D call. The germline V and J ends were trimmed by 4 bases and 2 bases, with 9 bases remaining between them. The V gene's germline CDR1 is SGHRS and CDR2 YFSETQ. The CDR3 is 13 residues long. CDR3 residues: CASSLLGNYGYTF. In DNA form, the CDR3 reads TGCGCCAGCAGCCTGCTGGGGAACTATGGCTACACCTTC.

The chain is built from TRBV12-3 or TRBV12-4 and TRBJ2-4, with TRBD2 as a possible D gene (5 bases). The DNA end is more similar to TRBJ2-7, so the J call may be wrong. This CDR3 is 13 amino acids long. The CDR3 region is CASGVTTSYEQYF. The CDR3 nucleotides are TGTGCCAGTGGGGTGACTACCTCCTACGAGCAGTACTTC.